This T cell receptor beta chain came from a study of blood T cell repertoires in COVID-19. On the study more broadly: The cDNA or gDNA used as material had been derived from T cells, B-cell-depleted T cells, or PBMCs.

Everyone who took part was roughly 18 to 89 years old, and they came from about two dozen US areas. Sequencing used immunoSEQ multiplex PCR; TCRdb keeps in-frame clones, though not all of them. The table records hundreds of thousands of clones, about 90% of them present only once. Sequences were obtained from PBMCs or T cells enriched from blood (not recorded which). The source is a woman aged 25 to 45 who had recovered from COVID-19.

The CDR3 is CASSQVGLAEYTGELFF. The CDR3 DNA follows: TGTGCCAGCAGCCAGGTGGGACTAGCGGAATACACCGGGGAGCTGTTTTTT. This chain joins TRBV14 and TRBJ2-2; 11 bases align to TRBD2. The CDR3 covers 17 residues. Losses at the gene ends were 3 bases for V and 3 bases for J; bases not matched to a gene: 6. Germline V gene lookup returns CDR1 SGHDN and CDR2 FVKESK. Full variable domain (missing parts from reference TRBV14 and TRBJ2-2): EAGVTQFPSHSVIEKGQTVTLRCDPISGHDNLYWYRRVMGKEIKFLLHFVKESKQDESGMPNNRFLAERTGGTYSTLKVQPAELEDSGVYFCASSQVGLAEYTGELFFGEGSRLTVL.